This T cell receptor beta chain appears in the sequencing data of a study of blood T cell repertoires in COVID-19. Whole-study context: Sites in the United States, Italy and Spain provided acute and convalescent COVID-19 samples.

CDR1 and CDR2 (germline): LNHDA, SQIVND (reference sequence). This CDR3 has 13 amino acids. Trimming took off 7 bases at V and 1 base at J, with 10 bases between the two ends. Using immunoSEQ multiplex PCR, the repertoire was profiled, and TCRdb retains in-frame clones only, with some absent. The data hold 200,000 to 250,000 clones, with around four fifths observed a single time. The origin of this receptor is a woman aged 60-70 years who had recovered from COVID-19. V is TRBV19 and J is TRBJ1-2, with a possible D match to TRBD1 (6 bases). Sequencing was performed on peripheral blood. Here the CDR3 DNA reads TGTGCCAGTACCAGAGGGGGTAACTATGGCTACACCTTC. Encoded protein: CASTRGGNYGYTF. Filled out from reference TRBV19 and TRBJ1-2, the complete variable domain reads DGGITQSPKYLFRKEGQNVTLSCEQNLNHDAMYWYRQDPGQGLRLIYYSQIVNDFQKGDIAEGYSVSREKKESFPLTVTSAQKNPTAFYLCASTRGGNYGYTFGSGTRLTVV.